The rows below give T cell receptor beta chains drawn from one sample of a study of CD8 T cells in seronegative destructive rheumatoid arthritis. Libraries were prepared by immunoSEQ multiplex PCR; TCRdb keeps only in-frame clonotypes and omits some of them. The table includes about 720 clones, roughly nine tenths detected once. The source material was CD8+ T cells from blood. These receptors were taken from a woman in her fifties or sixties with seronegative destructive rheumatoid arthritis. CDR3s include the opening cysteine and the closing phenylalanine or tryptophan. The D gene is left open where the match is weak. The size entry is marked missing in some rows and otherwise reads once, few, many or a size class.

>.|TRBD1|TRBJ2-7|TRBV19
CASKGTGTYEQYF
TGTGCCAGTAAGGGGACAGGAACCTACGAGCAGTACTTC
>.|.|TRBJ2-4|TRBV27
CASSLSVGVAKNIQYF
TGTGCCAGCAGTTTATCAGTCGGAGTTGCCAAAAACATTCAGTACTTC
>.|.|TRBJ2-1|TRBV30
CAWNHGLRNEQFF
TGTGCCTGGAACCACGGACTGAGAAATGAGCAGTTCTTC
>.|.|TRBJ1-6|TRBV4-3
CASSQDRGGGTPLHF
TGCGCCAGCAGCCAAGATCGAGGGGGGGGAACACCCCTCCACTTT
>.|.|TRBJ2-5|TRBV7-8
CASSFGGRMGETQYF
TGTGCCAGCAGCTTCGGCGGCCGGATGGGAGAGACCCAGTACTTC
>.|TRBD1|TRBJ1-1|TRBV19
CASSSITGGPLNTEAFF
TGTGCCAGTAGTTCAATTACAGGGGGCCCTTTGAACACTGAAGCTTTCTTT
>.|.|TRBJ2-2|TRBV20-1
CSAAQGRELFF
TGCAGTGCTGCACAGGGAAGGGAGCTGTTTTTT
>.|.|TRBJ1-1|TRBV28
CASSFGGDAFF
TGTGCCAGCAGTTTTGGGGGCGACGCTTTCTTT
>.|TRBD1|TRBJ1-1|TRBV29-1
CSDQTGLGTEAFF
TGCAGCGACCAGACAGGGCTGGGCACTGAAGCTTTCTTT
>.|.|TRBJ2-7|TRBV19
CASSRHVAAHPEQYF
TGTGCCAGTAGTCGTCATGTAGCGGCACACCCCGAGCAGTACTTC
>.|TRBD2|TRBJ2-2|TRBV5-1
CASSLAGQSNTGELFF
TGCGCCAGCAGTCTAGCGGGGCAATCGAACACCGGGGAGCTGTTTTTT
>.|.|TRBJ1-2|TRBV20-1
CSAAGSYGYTF
TGCAGTGCTGCAGGTTCCTATGGCTACACCTTC
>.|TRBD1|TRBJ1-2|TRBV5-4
CASSLGLGTGIDGYTF
TGTGCCAGCAGCTTGGGCCTGGGGACAGGGATAGATGGCTACACCTTC
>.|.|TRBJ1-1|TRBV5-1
CASSLGAGGAFF
TGCGCCAGCAGCTTGGGGGCCGGGGGAGCTTTCTTT
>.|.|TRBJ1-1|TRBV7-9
CASSSLQGKGKNTEAFF
TGTGCCAGCAGCTCGCTCCAGGGAAAGGGGAAGAACACTGAAGCTTTCTTT
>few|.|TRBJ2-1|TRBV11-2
CASNWGSAPYNEQFF
TGTGCCAGCAATTGGGGTAGCGCTCCCTACAATGAGCAGTTCTTC
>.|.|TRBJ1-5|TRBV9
CASSVGYATQPQHF
TGTGCCAGCAGCGTAGGGTACGCTACCCAGCCCCAGCATTTT
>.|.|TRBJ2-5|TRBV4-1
CASSQDEAGETQYF
TGCGCCAGCAGCCAAGATGAGGCGGGTGAGACCCAGTACTTC
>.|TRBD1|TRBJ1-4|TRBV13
CASSLSWGQGYEKLFF
TGTGCCAGCAGCTTATCCTGGGGACAGGGGTATGAAAAACTGTTTTTT
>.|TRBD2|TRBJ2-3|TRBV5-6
CASSEGGYTDTQYF
TGTGCCAGCAGCGAGGGAGGGTATACAGATACGCAGTATTTT
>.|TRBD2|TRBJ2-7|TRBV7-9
CASIPLAGGEEQYF
TGTGCCAGCATTCCCTTAGCGGGAGGTGAAGAGCAGTACTTC
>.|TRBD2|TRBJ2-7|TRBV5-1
CASSFRGEAYEQYF
TGCGCCAGCAGCTTTCGGGGGGAAGCCTACGAGCAGTACTTC
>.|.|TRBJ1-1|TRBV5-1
CASSLGGEMGNTEAFF
TGCGCCAGCAGCTTGGGCGGGGAAATGGGGAACACTGAAGCTTTCTTT
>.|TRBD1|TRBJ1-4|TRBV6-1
CASSESGGLYEKLFF
TGTGCCAGCAGTGAATCAGGGGGCTTGTATGAAAAACTGTTTTTT
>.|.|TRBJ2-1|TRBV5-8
CASSLRGSSYNEQFF
TGTGCCAGCAGCTTAAGGGGAAGCTCCTACAATGAGCAGTTCTTC
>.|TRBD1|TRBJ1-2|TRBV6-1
CASSVQTGAAYGYTF
TGTGCCAGCAGCGTTCAAACAGGGGCGGCCTATGGCTACACCTTC
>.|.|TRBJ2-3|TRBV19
CASQGSTLDRAWDTQYF
TGTGCCAGCCAGGGGAGTACGTTAGACCGAGCATGGGATACGCAGTATTTT
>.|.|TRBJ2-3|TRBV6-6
CASSLPGHPGPDTQYF
TGTGCCAGCAGTCTCCCGGGACACCCTGGACCAGATACGCAGTATTTT
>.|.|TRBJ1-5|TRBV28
CASSSWARLFFRRGEEQPQHF
TGTGCCAGCAGTTCATGGGCTCGCCTATTTTTCCGCAGGGGCGAGGAACAGCCCCAGCATTTT
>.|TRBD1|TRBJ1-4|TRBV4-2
CASSQGGWQGAIGTNEKLFF
TGTGCCAGCAGCCAAGGGGGGTGGCAGGGGGCGATAGGGACTAATGAAAAACTGTTTTTT
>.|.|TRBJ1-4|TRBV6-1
CASMRRAAGKLFF
TGTGCCAGCATGAGGAGGGCCGCCGGAAAACTGTTTTTT
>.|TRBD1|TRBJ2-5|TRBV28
CASSWTDRDQETQYF
TGTGCCAGCAGTTGGACGGACAGGGACCAAGAGACCCAGTACTTC
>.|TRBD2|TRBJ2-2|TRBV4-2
CASSQTGLAGGTFNIAGELFF
TGTGCCAGCAGCCAGACGGGACTAGCGGGAGGAACCTTTAACATTGCCGGGGAGCTGTTTTTT
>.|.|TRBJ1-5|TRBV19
CASSIQSPQGYPPRNQPQHF
TGTGCCAGTAGTATCCAATCCCCCCAGGGATATCCCCCGCGCAATCAGCCCCAGCATTTT
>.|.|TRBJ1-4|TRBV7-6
CASSITDSLNEKLFF
TGTGCCAGCAGCATAACGGACAGTCTTAATGAAAAACTGTTTTTT
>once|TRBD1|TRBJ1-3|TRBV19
CASRPRPGQQRNTIYF
TGTGCCAGTAGACCTCGTCCGGGACAGCAAAGAAACACCATATATTTT
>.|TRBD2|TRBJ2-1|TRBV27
CASSLAASGRNEQFF
TGTGCCAGCAGTTTAGCGGCTAGCGGGAGAAATGAGCAGTTCTTC
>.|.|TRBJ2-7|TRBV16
CASTKGTANSYEQYF
TGTGCCAGCACCAAAGGGACTGCTAATTCCTACGAGCAGTACTTC
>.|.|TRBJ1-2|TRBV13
CASSLDRNPSNYGYTF
TGTGCCAGCAGCTTAGACAGGAACCCTTCCAACTATGGCTACACCTTC
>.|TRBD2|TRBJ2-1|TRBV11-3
CASSFGLAGNEQFF
TGTGCCAGCAGCTTCGGACTAGCGGGAAATGAGCAGTTCTTC
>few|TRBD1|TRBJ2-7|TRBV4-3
CASSQEAQGVYEQYF
TGCGCCAGCAGCCAAGAGGCGCAGGGGGTCTACGAGCAGTACTTC
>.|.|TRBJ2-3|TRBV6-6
CASSWDSFGDTQYF
TGTGCCAGCAGTTGGGACTCCTTCGGGGATACGCAGTATTTT
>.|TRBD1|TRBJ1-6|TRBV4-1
CASSQFGQGAWSPLHF
TGCGCCAGCAGCCAATTTGGACAGGGGGCTTGGTCACCCCTCCACTTT